This T cell receptor (beta chain) was sequenced for a study of early T cells in non-severe SARS-CoV-2 infection. Study background: Sequencing targeted bulk RNA from unsorted whole blood, leaving chains unpaired.

V was cut by 5 bases and J by 4 bases, with 17 bases left in between. Germline V gene sequence: CDR1 SGDLS, CDR2 YYNGEE. The CDR3 is made up of 15 amino acids. Attachment of unique molecular identifiers to individual cDNA molecules was performed. TCRdb reprocessed the 5' RACE reads via MiXCR and lists one record per CDR3 protein. The sample records approximately 50,000 distinct CDR3 sequences, 7.5% to 9.5% being singletons. Regarding the study as a whole: CD4 and private specificities were missed by VDJdb matching, which favored anti-spike CD8 responses.

This clonotype has only a few counts. What it binds is unknown. The genes are TRBV9 and TRBJ2-3; D is perhaps TRBD2 (5 bases). This TCR was sampled from an adult who was a healthcare worker with PCR-confirmed SARS-CoV-2 infection or an uninfected control (not recorded which). Input material: whole blood. This CDR3 is CASRPSGTSADTQYF. DNA of the CDR3: TGTGCCAGCAGGCCAAGCGGTACATCCGCAGATACGCAGTATTTT.